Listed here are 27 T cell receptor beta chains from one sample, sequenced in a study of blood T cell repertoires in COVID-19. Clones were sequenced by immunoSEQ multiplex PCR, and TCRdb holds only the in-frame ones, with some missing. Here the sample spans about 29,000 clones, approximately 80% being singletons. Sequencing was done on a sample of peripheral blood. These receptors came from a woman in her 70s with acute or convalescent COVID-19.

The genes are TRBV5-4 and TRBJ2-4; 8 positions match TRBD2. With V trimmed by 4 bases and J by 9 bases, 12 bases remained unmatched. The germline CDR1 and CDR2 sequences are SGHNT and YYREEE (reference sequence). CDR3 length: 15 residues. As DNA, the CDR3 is TGTGCCAGCAGCCCGATAACGGGGGGGAGGGGCATTCAGTACTTC. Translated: CASSPITGGRGIQYF.

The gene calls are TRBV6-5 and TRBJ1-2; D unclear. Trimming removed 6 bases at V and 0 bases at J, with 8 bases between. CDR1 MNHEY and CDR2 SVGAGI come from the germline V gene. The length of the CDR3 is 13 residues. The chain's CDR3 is CASSLPANYGYTF. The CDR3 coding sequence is TGTGCCAGCAGCCTCCCAGCTAACTATGGCTACACCTTC.

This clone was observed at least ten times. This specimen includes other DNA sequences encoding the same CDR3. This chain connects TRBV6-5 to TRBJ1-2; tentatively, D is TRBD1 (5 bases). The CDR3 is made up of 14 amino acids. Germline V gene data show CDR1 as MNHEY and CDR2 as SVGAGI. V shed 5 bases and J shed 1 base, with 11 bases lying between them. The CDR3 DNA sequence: TGTGCCAGCAGTCCCTCGGGGGGTAACTATGGCTACACCTTC. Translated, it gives CASSPSGGNYGYTF.

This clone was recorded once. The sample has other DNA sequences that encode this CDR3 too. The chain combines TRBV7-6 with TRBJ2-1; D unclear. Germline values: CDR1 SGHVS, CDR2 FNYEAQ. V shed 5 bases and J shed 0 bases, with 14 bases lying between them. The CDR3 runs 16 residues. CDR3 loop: CASSRNPTSSYNEQFF. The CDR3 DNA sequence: TGTGCCAGCAGCCGAAACCCGACAAGCTCCTACAATGAGCAGTTCTTC.

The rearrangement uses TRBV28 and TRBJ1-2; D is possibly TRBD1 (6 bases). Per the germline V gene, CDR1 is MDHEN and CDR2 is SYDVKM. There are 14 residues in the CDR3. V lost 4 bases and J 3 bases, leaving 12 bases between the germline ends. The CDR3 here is CASSSPGGDYGYTF. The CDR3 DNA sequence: TGTGCCAGCAGTTCCCCGGGGGGCGACTATGGCTACACCTTC.

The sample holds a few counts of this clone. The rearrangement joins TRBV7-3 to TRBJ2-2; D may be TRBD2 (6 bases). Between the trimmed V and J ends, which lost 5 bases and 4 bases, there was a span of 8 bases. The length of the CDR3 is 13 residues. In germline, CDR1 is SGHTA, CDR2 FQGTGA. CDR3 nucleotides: TGTGCCAGCAGCCTGACTAGCACCGGGGAGCTGTTTTTT. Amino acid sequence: CASSLTSTGELFF.

The CDR3 loop reads CSASRSSYEQYF. CDR3 bases: TGCAGTGCTAGTCGTTCGTCCTACGAGCAGTACTTC. The rearrangement links TRBV20-1 to TRBJ2-7; no firm D call. Trimming took 3 bases from V and 1 from J, leaving 7 bases between them. CDR3 size: 12 residues. CDR1 is DFQATT, CDR2 SNEGSKA, per germline (reference sequence).

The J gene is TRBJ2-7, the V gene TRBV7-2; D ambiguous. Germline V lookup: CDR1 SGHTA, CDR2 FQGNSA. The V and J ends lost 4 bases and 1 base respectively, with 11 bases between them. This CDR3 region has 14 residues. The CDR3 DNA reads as TGTGCCAGCAGCTCCCGACCGAGGTCCTACGAGCAGTACTTC. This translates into CASSSRPRSYEQYF.

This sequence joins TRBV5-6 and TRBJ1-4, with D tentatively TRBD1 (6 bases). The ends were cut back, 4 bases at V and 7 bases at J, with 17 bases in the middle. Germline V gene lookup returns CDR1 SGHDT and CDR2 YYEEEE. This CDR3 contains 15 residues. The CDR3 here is CASSTATGLGEKLFF. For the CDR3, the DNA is TGTGCCAGCAGCACGGCTACAGGGTTAGGTGAAAAACTGTTTTTT.

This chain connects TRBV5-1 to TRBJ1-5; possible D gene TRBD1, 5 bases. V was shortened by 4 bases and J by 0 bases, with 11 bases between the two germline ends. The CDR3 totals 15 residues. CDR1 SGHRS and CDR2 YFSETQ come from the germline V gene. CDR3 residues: CASSRQPDSNQPQHF. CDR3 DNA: TGCGCCAGCAGCCGACAGCCCGATAGCAATCAGCCCCAGCATTTT.

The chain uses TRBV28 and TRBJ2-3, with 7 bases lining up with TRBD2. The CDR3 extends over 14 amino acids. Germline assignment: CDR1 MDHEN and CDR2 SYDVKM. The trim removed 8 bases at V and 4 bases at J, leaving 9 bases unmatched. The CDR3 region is CASLAGGVADTQYF. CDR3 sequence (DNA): TGTGCCAGCTTAGCGGGCGGGGTCGCAGATACGCAGTATTTT.

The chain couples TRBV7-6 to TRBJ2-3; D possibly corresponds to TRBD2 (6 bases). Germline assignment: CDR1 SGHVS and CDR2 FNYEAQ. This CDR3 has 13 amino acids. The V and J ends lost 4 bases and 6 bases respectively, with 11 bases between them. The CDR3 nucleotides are TGTGCCAGCAGCTCCCGGGAGATCGATACGCAGTATTTT. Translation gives CASSSREIDTQYF.

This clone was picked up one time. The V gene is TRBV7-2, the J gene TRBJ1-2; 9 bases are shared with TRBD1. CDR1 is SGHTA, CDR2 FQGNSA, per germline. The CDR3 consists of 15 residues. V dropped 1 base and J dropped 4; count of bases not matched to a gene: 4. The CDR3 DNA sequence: TGTGCCAGCAGCTTAGAGGGACAGGGTTCCTATGGCTACACCTTC. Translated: CASSLEGQGSYGYTF. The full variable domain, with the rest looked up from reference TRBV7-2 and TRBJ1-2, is GAGVSQSPSNKVTEKGKDVELRCDPISGHTALYWYRQSLGQGLEFLIYFQGNSAPDKSGLPSDRFSAERTGGSVSTLTIQRTQQEDSAVYLCASSLEGQGSYGYTFGSGTRLTVV.

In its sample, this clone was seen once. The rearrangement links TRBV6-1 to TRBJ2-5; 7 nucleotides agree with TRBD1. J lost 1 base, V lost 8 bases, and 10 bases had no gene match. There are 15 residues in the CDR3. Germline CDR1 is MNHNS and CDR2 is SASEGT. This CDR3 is CASQGVLLSQETQYF. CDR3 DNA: TGTGCCAGCCAGGGGGTCCTACTTTCCCAAGAGACCCAGTACTTC.

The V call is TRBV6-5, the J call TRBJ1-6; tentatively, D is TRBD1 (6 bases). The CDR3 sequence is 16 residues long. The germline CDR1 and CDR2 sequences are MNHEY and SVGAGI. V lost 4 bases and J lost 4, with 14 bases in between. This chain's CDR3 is CASSSQGSGYNSPLHF. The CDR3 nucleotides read TGTGCCAGCAGTTCACAGGGTTCCGGTTATAATTCACCCCTCCACTTT.

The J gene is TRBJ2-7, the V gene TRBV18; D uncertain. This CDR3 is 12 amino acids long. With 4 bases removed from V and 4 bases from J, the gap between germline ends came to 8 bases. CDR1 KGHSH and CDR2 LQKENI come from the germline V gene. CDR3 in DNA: TGTGCCAGCTCACGCGGCGATTACGAGCAGTACTTC. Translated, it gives CASSRGDYEQYF.

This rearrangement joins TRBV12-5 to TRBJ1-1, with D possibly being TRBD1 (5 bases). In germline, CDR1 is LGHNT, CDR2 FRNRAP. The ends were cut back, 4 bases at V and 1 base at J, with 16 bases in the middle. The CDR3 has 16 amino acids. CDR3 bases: TGTGCTAGTGGTTCCGGGAGCGGGGCGGCGAACACTGAAGCTTTCTTT. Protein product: CASGSGSGAANTEAFF.

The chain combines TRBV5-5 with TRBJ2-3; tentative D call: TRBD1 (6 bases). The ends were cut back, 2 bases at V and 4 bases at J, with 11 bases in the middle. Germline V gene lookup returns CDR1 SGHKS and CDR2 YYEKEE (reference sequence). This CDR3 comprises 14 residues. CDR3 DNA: TGTGCCAGCAGCTTACAGGGCCGCCCAGATACGCAGTATTTT. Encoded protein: CASSLQGRPDTQYF.

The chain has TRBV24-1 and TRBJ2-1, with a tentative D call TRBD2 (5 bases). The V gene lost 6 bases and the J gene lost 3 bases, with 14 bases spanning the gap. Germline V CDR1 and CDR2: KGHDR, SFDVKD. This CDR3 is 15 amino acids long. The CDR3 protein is CATSPEGGGYNEQFF. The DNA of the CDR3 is TGTGCCACCAGTCCCGAGGGTGGTGGCTACAATGAGCAGTTCTTC.

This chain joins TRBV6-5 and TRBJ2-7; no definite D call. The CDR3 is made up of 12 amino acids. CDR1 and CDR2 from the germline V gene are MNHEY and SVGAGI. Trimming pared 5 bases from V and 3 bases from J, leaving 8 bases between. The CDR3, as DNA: TGTGCCAGCAGTCAGACAAACTACGAGCAGTACTTC. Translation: CASSQTNYEQYF.

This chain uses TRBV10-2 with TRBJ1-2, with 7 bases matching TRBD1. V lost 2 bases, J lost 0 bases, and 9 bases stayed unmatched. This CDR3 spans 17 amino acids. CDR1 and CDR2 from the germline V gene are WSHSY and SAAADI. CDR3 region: CASSERGRGTANYGYTF. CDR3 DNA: TGCGCCAGCAGTGAGAGGGGACGGGGGACAGCTAACTATGGCTACACCTTC.

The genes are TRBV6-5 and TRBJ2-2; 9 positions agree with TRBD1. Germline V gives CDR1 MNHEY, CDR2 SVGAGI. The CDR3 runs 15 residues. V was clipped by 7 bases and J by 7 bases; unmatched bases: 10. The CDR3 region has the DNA TGTGCCAGCACTAACTCGGGACAGGGAGGCGGGGAGCTGTTTTTT. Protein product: CASTNSGQGGGELFF.

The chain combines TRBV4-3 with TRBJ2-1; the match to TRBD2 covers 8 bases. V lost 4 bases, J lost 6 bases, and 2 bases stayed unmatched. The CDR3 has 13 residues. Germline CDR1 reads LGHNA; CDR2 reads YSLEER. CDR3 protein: CASSLGTSNEQFF. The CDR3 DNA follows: TGCGCCAGCAGCCTAGGGACTAGCAATGAGCAGTTCTTC.

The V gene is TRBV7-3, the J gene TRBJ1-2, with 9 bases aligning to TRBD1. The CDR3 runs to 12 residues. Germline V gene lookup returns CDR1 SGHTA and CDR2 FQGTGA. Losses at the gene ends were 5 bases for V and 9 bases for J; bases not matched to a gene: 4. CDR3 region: CASSPDRGSYTF. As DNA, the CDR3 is TGTGCCAGCAGCCCTGACAGGGGGAGCTACACCTTC.

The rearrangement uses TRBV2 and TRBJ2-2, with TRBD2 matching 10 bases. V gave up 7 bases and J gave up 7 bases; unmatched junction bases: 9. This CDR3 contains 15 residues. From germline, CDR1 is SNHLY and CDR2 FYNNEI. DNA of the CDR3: TGTGCCAGCACGGACCTAGCGGGGGCTATCGGGGAGCTGTTTTTT. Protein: CASTDLAGAIGELFF.

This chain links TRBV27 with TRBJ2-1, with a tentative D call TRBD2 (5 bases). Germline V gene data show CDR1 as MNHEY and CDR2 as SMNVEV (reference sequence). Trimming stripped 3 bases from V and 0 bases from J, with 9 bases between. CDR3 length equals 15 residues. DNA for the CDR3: TGTGCCAGCAGTTTGGCGGGCTTCTCCTACAATGAGCAGTTCTTC. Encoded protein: CASSLAGFSYNEQFF.

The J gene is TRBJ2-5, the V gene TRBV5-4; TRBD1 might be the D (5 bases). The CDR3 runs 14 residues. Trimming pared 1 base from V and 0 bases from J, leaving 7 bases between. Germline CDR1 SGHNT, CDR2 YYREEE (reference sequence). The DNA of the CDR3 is TGTGCCAGCAGCTTGTTGGACAACCAAGAGACCCAGTACTTC. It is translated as CASSLLDNQETQYF. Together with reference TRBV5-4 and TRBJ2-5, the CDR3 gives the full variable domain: ETGVTQSPTHLIKTRGQQVTLRCSSQSGHNTVSWYQQALGQGPQFIFQYYREEENGRGNFPPRFSGLQFPNYSSELNVNALELDDSALYLCASSLLDNQETQYFGPGTRLLVL.